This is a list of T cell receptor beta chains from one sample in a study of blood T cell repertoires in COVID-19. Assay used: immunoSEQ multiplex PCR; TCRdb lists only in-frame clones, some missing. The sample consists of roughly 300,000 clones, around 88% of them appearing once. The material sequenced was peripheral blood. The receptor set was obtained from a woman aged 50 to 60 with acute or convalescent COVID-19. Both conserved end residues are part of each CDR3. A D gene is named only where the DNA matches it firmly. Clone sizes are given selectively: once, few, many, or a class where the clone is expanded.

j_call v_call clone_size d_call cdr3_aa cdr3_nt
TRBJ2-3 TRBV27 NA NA CASSLSLGQTDTQYF TGTGCCAGCAGTTTATCCCTCGGACAGACAGATACGCAGTATTTT
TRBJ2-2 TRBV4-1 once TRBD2 CASGEAGDKTGELFF TGCGCCAGCGGAGAGGCGGGAGACAAAACCGGGGAGCTGTTTTTT
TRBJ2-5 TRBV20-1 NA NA CSARAGETQYF TGCAGTGCTAGAGCGGGGGAAACCCAGTACTTC
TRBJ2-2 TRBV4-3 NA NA CASSQGGRTTGELFF TGCGCCAGCAGCCAAGGGGGCCGGACCACCGGGGAGCTGTTTTTT
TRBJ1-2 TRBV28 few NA CASKTPSGGDGYGYTF TGTGCCAGCAAAACGCCTTCCGGGGGAGATGGCTATGGCTACACCTTC
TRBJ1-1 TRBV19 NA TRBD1 CATSTGVDTEAFF TGTGCCACCTCGACAGGGGTTGACACTGAAGCTTTCTTT
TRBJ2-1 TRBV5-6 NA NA CASSVLTPGSNNEQFF TGTGCCAGCAGCGTTCTGACACCGGGATCGAACAATGAGCAGTTCTTC
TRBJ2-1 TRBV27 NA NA CASTLGARGNRDEQFF TGTGCCAGCACCCTAGGGGCACGGGGGAATAGGGATGAGCAGTTCTTC
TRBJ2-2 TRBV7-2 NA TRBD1 CASSSDATGAGELFF TGTGCCAGCAGCTCCGATGCAACAGGGGCCGGGGAGCTGTTTTTT
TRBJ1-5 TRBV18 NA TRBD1 CASSPGQGADQPQHF TGTGCCAGCTCACCGGGACAGGGGGCGGATCAGCCCCAGCATTTT
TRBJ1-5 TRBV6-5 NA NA CASSPGKRQPQHF TGTGCCAGCAGTCCCGGTAAACGGCAGCCCCAGCATTTT
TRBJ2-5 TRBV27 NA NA CASGSFGTNQETQYF TGTGCCAGCGGCTCCTTCGGGACAAACCAAGAGACCCAGTACTTC
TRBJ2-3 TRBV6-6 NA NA CASTGERSTDTQYF TGTGCCAGCACTGGAGAAAGGTCTACAGATACGCAGTATTTT
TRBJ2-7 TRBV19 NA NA CASSTLAQDYEQYF TGTGCCAGTAGTACGCTAGCCCAAGACTACGAGCAGTACTTC
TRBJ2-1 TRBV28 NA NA CASSLYGSEQFF TGTGCCAGCAGTTTATACGGGAGTGAGCAGTTCTTC
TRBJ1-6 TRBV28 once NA CASSSDTTGNSPLHF TGTGCCAGCAGCTCCGACACGACAGGCAATTCACCCCTCCACTTT
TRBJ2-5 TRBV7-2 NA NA CASSPTEGAVTQYF TGTGCCAGCAGCCCAACGGAGGGGGCCGTGACCCAGTACTTC
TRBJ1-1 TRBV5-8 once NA CASSSVSGNTEAFF TGTGCCAGCAGCTCGGTCTCAGGAAACACTGAAGCTTTCTTT
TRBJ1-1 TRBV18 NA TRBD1 CASSPSQGDTEAFF TGTGCCAGCTCACCATCACAGGGGGACACTGAAGCTTTCTTT
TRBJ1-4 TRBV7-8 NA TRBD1 CASSLQGESEKLFF TGTGCCAGCAGCTTACAGGGGGAAAGTGAAAAACTGTTTTTT
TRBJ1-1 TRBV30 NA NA CAWSVPGSTEAFF TGTGCCTGGAGTGTACCGGGTTCAACTGAAGCTTTCTTT